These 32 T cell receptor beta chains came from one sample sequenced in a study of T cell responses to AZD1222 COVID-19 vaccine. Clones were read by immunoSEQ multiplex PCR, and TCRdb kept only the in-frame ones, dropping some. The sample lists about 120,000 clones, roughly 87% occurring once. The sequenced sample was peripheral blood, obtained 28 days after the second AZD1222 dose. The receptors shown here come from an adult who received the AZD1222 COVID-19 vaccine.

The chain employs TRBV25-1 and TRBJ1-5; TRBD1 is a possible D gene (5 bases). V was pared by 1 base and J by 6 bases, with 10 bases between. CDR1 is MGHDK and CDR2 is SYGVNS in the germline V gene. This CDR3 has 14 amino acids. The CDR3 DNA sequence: TGTGCCAGCAGTGAATGGGGGGAAGGTCAGCCCCAGCATTTT. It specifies CASSEWGEGQPQHF.

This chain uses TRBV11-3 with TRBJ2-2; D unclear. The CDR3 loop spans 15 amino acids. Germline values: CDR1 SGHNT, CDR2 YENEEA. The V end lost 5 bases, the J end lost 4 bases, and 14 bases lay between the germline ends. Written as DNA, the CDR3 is TGTGCCAGCAGCGCCCGGGCCCAGAGCACCGGGGAGCTGTTTTTT. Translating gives CASSARAQSTGELFF.

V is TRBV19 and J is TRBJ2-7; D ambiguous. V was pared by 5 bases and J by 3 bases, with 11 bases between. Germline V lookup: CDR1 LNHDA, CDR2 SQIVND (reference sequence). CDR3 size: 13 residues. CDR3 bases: TGTGCCAGTAGTCAGCAGTCCGTCTACGAGCAGTACTTC. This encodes CASSQQSVYEQYF. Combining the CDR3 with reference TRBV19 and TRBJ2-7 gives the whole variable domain DGGITQSPKYLFRKEGQNVTLSCEQNLNHDAMYWYRQDPGQGLRLIYYSQIVNDFQKGDIAEGYSVSREKKESFPLTVTSAQKNPTAFYLCASSQQSVYEQYFGPGTRLTVT.

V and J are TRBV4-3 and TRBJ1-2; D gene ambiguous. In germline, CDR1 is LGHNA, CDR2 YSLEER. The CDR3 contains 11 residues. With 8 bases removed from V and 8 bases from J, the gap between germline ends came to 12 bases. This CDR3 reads CASSRGVGYTF. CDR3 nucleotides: TGCGCCAGCTCCCGTGGGGTGGGCTACACCTTC.

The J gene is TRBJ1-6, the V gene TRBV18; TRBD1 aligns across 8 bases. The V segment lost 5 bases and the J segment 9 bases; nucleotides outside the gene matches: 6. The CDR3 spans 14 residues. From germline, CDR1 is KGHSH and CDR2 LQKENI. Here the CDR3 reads CASSTDRDLSPLHF. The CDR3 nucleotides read TGTGCCAGCTCAACGGACAGGGACCTTTCACCCCTCCACTTT.

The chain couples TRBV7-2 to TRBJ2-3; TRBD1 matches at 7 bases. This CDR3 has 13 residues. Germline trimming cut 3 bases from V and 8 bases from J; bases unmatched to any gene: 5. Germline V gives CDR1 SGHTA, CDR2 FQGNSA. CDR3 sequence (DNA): TGTGCCAGCAGCTTCGGGACAGTAATTACGCAGTATTTT. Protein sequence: CASSFGTVITQYF.

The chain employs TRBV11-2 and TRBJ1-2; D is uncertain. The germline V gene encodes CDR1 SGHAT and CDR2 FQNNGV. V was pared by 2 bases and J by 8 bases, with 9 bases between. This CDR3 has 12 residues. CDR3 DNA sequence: TGTGCCAGCAGCTTATTAGGGCGAGGCTACACCTTC. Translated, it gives CASSLLGRGYTF.

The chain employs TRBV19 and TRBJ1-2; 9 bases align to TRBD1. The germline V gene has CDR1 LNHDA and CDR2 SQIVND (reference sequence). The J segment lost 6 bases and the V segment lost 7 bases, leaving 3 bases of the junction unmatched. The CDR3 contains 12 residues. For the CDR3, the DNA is TGTGCCAGTACCGACAGGGGGGATGGCTACACCTTC. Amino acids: CASTDRGDGYTF.

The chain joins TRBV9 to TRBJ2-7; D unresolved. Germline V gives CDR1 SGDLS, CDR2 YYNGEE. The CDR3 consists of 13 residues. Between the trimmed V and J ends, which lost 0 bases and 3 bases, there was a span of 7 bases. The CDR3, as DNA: TGTGCCAGCAGCGTAGGGCCGAACTACGAGCAGTACTTC. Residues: CASSVGPNYEQYF.

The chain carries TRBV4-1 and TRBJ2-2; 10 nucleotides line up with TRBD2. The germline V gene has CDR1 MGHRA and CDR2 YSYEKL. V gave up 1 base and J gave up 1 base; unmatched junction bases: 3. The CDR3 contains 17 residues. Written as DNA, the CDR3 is TGCGCCAGCAGCCAAGTTGGACTAGCGGAGAACACCGGGGAGCTGTTTTTT. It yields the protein CASSQVGLAENTGELFF.

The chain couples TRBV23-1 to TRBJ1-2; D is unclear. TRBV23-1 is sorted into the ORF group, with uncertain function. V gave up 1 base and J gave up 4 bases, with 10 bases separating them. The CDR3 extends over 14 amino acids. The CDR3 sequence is CASSQFSGRYGYTF. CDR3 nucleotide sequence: TGCGCCAGCAGTCAATTTTCGGGCCGCTATGGCTACACCTTC.

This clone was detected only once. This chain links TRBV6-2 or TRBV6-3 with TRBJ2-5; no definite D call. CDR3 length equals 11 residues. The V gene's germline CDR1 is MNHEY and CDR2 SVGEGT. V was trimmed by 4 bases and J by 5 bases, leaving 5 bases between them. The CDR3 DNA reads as TGTGCCAGCAGTTTATATGAGACCCAGTACTTC. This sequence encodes CASSLYETQYF.

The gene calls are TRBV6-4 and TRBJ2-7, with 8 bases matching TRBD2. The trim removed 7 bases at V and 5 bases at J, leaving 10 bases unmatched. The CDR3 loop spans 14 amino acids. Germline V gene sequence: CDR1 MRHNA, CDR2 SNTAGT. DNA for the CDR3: TGTGCCAGCAACGGGGGGGGTCTAAGGGACGAGCAGTACTTC. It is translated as CASNGGGLRDEQYF.

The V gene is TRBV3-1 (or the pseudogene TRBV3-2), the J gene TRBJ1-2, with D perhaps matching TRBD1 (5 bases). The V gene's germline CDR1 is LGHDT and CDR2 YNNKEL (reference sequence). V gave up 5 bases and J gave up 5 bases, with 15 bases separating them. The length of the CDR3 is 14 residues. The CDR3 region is CASSNRDLGYGYTF. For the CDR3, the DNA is TGTGCCAGCAGCAACCGGGACCTAGGGTATGGCTACACCTTC.

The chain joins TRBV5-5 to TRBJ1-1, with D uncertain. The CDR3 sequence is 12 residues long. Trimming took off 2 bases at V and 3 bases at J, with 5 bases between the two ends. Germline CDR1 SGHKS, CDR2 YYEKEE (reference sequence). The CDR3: CASSFGYTEAFF. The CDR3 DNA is TGTGCCAGCAGCTTTGGGTACACTGAAGCTTTCTTT.

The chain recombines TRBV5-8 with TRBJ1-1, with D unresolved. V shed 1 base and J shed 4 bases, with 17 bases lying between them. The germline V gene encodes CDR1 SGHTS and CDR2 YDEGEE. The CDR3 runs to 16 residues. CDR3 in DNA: TGTGCCAGCAGCTTGATGTCGACATCTCCTGCCACTGAAGCTTTCTTT. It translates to CASSLMSTSPATEAFF.

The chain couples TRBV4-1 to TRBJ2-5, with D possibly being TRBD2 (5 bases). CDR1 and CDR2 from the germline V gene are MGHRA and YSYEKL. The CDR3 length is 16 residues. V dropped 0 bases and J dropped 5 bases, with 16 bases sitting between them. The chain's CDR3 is CASSQDPSVRVETQYF. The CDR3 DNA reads TGCGCCAGCAGCCAAGATCCTTCTGTGCGGGTCGAGACCCAGTACTTC.

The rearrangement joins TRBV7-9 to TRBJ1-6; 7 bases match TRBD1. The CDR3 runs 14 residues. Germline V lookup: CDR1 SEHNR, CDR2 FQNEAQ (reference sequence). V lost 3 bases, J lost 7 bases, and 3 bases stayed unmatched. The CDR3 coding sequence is TGTGCCAGCAGCTTGGGGACAGTAAATTCACCCCTCCACTTT. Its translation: CASSLGTVNSPLHF.

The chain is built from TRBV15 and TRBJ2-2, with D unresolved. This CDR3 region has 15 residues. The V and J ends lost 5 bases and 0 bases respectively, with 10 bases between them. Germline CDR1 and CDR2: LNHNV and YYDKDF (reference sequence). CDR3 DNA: TGTGCCACCAGCCTTCAAGGGCCGAACACCGGGGAGCTGTTTTTT. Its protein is CATSLQGPNTGELFF.

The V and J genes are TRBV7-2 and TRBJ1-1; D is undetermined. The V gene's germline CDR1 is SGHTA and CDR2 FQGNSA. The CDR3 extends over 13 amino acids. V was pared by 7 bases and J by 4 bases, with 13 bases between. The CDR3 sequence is CASKVELSTEAFF. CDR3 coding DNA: TGTGCCAGCAAAGTCGAGCTGAGCACTGAAGCTTTCTTT.

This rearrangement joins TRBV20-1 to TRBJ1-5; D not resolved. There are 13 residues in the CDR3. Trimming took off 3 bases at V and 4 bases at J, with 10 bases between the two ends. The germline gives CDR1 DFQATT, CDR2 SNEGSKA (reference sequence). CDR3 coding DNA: TGCAGTGCTAGTTTTCGGGGTAATCAGCCCCAGCATTTT. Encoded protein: CSASFRGNQPQHF.

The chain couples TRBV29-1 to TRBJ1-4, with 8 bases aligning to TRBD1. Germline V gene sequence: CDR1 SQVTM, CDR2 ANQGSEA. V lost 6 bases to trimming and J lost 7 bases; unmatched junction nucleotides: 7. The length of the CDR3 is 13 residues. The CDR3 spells CSVSQGDFEKLFF. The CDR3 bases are TGCAGCGTATCACAGGGGGACTTTGAAAAACTGTTTTTT. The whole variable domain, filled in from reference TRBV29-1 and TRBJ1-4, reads SAVISQKPSRDICQRGTSLTIQCQVDSQVTMMFWYRQQPGQSLTLIATANQGSEATYESGFVIDKFPISRPNLTFSTLTVSNMSPEDSSIYLCSVSQGDFEKLFFGSGTQLSVL.

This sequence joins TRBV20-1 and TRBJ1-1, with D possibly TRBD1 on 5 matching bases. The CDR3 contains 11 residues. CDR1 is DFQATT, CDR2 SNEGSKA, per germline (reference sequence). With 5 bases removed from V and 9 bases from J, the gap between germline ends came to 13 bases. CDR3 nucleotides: TGCAGTGCTTACGACAGAAATCAAGCTTTCTTT. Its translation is CSAYDRNQAFF.

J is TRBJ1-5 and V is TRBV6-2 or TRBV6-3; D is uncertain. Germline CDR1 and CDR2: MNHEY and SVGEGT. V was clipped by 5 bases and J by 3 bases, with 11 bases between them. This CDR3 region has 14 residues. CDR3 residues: CASSLVLNNQPQHF. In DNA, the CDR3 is TGTGCCAGCAGTCTGGTTCTGAACAATCAGCCCCAGCATTTT.

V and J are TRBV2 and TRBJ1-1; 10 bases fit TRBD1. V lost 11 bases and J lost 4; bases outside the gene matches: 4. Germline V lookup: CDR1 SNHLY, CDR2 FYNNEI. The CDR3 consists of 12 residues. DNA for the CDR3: TGTGCCCCCAGGACAGGGGGCACTGAAGCTTTCTTT. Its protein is CAPRTGGTEAFF.

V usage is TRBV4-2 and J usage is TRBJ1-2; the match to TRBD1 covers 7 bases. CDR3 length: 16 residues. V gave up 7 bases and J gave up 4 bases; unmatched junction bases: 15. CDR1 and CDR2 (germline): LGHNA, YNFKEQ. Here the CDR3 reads CASIPGDRTVGYGYTF. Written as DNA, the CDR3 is TGTGCCAGCATCCCAGGGGACAGAACCGTTGGCTATGGCTACACCTTC.

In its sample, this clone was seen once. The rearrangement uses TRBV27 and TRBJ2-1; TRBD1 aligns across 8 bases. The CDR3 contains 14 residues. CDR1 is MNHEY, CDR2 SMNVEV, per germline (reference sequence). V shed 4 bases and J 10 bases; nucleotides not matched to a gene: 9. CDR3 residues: CASSSIDRGREQFF. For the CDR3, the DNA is TGTGCCAGCAGTTCCATTGACAGGGGACGCGAGCAGTTCTTC.

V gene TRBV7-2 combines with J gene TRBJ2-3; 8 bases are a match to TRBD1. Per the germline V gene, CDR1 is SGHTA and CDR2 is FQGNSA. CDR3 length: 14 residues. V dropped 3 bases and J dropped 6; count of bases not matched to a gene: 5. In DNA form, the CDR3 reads TGTGCCAGCAGCTTCCAGGGGGCGTCCGATACGCAGTATTTT. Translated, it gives CASSFQGASDTQYF.

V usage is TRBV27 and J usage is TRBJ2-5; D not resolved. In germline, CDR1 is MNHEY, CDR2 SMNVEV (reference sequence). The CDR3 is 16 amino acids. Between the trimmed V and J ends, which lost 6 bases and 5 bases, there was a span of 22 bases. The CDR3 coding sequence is TGTGCCAGCAGACCCGGCGGAACAGCCCTCAGGGAGACCCAGTACTTC. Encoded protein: CASRPGGTALRETQYF.

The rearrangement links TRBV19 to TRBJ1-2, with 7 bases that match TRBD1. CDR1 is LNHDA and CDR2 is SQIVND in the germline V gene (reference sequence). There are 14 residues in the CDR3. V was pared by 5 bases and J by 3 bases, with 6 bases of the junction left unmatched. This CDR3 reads CASSPWQGDYGYTF. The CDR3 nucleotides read TGTGCCAGTAGTCCGTGGCAGGGGGACTATGGCTACACCTTC.

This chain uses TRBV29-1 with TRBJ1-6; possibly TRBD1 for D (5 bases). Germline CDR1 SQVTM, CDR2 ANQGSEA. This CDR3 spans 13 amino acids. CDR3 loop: CAATEGIGSPLHF. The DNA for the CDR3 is TGCGCGGCTACTGAGGGGATAGGCTCACCCCTCCACTTT.

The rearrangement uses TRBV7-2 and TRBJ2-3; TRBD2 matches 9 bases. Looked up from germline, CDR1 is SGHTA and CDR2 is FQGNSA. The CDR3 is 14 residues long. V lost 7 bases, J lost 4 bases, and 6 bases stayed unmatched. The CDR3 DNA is TGTGCCAGCATGCGGGGGGGCGGCGCAGATACGCAGTATTTT. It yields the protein CASMRGGGADTQYF.